This TCR beta chain was profiled in a study of shared clonotypes between healthy human individuals. Deletions cut 0 bases from V and 6 bases from J, with 9 bases between. The CDR3 spans 14 residues. Per germline, CDR1 ENHRY and CDR2 SYGVKD. CD45RO-negative CD8 cells positively selected for CCR7 made up the naive population, which excluded terminally differentiated effector memory CD45RA+ cells. This clone was counted once. Its antigen is unknown. General study points: Genetic and exposure-history diversity was limited by the small donor number. What naive subsets generally showed was a larger estimated richness than memory subsets showed.

DNA at around 200 ng, 25,000 to 30,000 T cell genomes, went into sorted-subset replicate PCRs. Measured with immunoSEQ multiplex PCR; TCRdb has only the in-frame clones, and not every one. Counted here are some 580,000 clones, 98% occurring once; the ten biggest clones make up 0.3%. Source material: naive CD8+ T cells sorted from blood. The V and J genes are TRBV10-3 and TRBJ1-5, with D unclear. The TCR was taken from a man aged 25-45 years in good health. CDR3 amino acids: CAISESLVFQPQHF. Here the CDR3 DNA reads TGTGCCATCAGTGAGTCATTGGTTTTTCAGCCCCAGCATTTT.